The 25 T cell receptor beta chains in this list originate from one sample, sequenced in a study of T cells in Graves' hyperthyroidism and ophthalmopathy. Regions amplified from RNA transcripts were the TCR beta CDR3 regions. A first-round RT-PCR of the TCR CDR3 used the HTBI primer set. TCRdb re-called the multiplex PCR reads with MiXCR, one entry per CDR3 protein. The sample includes fewer than 450,000 distinct CDR3 sequences, roughly 15% seen only once; the top ten take 34%. The sequenced sample was blood. These receptors all stem from a woman aged 25-40 years with Graves' hyperthyroidism that later progressed to Graves' ophthalmopathy.

At least ten counts were recorded for this clonotype. J is TRBJ2-7 and V is TRBV6-2 or TRBV6-3; 15 positions agree with TRBD2. CDR1 is MNHEY and CDR2 is SVGEGT in the germline V gene. CDR3 length: 17 amino acids. The junction had 5 bases not matched to a gene; V was cut back by 5 bases and J by 0 bases. Here the CDR3 DNA reads TGTGCCAGCAGTGGACTAGCGGGAGGGTCCAACTCCTACGAGCAGTACTTC. Translated: CASSGLAGGSNSYEQYF.

This clonotype occurred many times. The genes are TRBV6-1 and TRBJ2-2; 9 bases line up with TRBD2. The germline gives CDR1 MNHNS, CDR2 SASEGT. V shed 1 base and J 6 bases; nucleotides not matched to a gene: 15. The CDR3 contains 19 residues. CDR3 sequence reads: CASSEVRGGWTSVPGELFF. The DNA of the CDR3 is TGTGCCAGCAGTGAAGTTAGGGGGGGCTGGACTAGCGTTCCCGGGGAGCTGTTTTTT.

Regarding this clonotype: A much larger clone lies one base from this, so it may be a read error. This sequence joins TRBV20-1 and TRBJ2-2; no clear D gene. This CDR3 comprises 12 residues. V lost 5 bases, J lost 2 bases, and 6 bases lay in between. Germline V gives CDR1 DFQATT, CDR2 SNEGSKA (reference sequence). The CDR3 protein is CSAHRNTGELFF. CDR3 nucleotides: TGCAGTGCTCATCGTAACACCGGGGAGCTGTTTTTT.

CDR3 bases: TGTGCCAGCAGCCAGGGGGACAGGTTATTAAACACCATATATTTT. It specifies CASSQGDRLLNTIYF. The chain has TRBV4-2 and TRBJ1-3; 8 bases fit TRBD1. The CDR3 contains 15 residues. With V trimmed by 3 bases and J by 6 bases, 7 bases remained unmatched. Germline-derived CDR1 and CDR2 are LGHNA and YNFKEQ.

V gene TRBV20-1 combines with J gene TRBJ2-5, with TRBD2 matching over 7 bases. The CDR3 length is 13 residues. The junction had 10 bases not matched to a gene; V was cut back by 8 bases and J by 4 bases. Germline V gives CDR1 DFQATT, CDR2 SNEGSKA (reference sequence). The DNA for the CDR3 is TGCAGTACTTCACGGGACTACTCAGAGACCCAGTACTTC. The encoded protein is CSTSRDYSETQYF.

This clonotype was counted many times. This chain joins TRBV12-3 or TRBV12-4 and TRBJ2-1; D unclear. The V gene lost 7 bases and the J gene lost 7 bases, with 20 bases spanning the gap. This CDR3 is 15 amino acids long. CDR3 amino acids: CASTLGPSEENEQFF. Written as DNA, the CDR3 is TGTGCCAGCACCCTCGGGCCCTCCGAGGAGAATGAGCAGTTCTTC.

This clonotype appeared a few times. This chain joins TRBV19 and TRBJ2-7; 9 nucleotides line up with TRBD2. The V and J ends lost 6 bases and 2 bases, in that order; junction bases with no gene match: 8. CDR3 length equals 15 residues. CDR1 is LNHDA and CDR2 is SQIVND in the germline V gene (reference sequence). CDR3 nucleotides: TGTGCCAGTAGCCTCGGACTAGCGAAAGCCTACGAGCAGTACTTC. Translating gives CASSLGLAKAYEQYF.

This clonotype was counted a few times. This could be a read error, since a much larger clone is one nucleotide away. A read error is likely, as this CDR3 ends without the conserved phenylalanine or tryptophan. The gene calls are TRBV12-3 or TRBV12-4 and TRBJ2-7; no firm D call. The CDR3 runs to 14 residues. V lost 5 bases and J lost 0, with 11 bases in between. The CDR3 here is CASSGDSSSYEQYL. DNA for the CDR3: TGTGCCAGCAGTGGGGATTCAAGCTCCTACGAGCAGTACCTC.

This clonotype was recorded many times. V is TRBV27 and J is TRBJ1-1; D gene uncertain. The CDR3 has 14 amino acids. V was trimmed by 3 bases and J by 1 base, leaving 9 bases between them. The germline V gene encodes CDR1 MNHEY and CDR2 SMNVEV (reference sequence). The CDR3, as DNA: TGTGCCAGCAGTTTGGTTCCAGGGAACACTGAAGCTTTCTTT. Translation: CASSLVPGNTEAFF.

This clonotype was picked up many times. The J gene is TRBJ2-7, the V gene TRBV28, with 7 bases identical to TRBD2. CDR3 length: 16 amino acids. Germline CDR1 reads MDHEN; CDR2 reads SYDVKM. Losses at the gene ends were 6 bases for V and 0 bases for J; bases not matched to a gene: 11. Written as DNA, the CDR3 is TGTGCCAGCAGAGGACCTGGGAGGGATAGCTCCTACGAGCAGTACTTC. Its translation is CASRGPGRDSSYEQYF.

This clonotype was recorded a few times. The chain combines TRBV27 with TRBJ2-7; the D call may be TRBD1 or TRBD2 (6 bases each). Germline V gene sequence: CDR1 MNHEY, CDR2 SMNVEV (reference sequence). The CDR3 is 18 residues long. Deletions cut 2 bases from V and 4 bases from J, with 24 bases between. The CDR3 here is CASSLISSTRGVRYEQYF. The CDR3 DNA reads TGTGCCAGCAGTTTAATCTCGTCGACTAGGGGGGTGAGGTACGAGCAGTACTTC.

The sample holds many counts of this clonotype. This rearrangement joins TRBV6-5 to TRBJ2-2; D might be TRBD1 (5 bases). CDR1 is MNHEY and CDR2 is SVGAGI in the germline V gene. V lost 0 bases and J 9 bases, leaving 11 bases between the germline ends. This CDR3 region has 14 residues. As DNA, the CDR3 is TGTGCCAGCAGTTACTCGAAGGGGCACCGGGAGCTGTTTTTT. Residues: CASSYSKGHRELFF.

This chain connects TRBV4-1 to TRBJ2-3; a weak D match, TRBD1 (6 bases). Trimming stripped 1 base from V and 1 base from J, with 12 bases between. This CDR3 region has 16 residues. Germline V gene lookup returns CDR1 MGHRA and CDR2 YSYEKL. The DNA of the CDR3 is TGCGCCAGCAGCCAAGGTTGGACAGTCGGCACAGATACGCAGTATTTT. Protein sequence: CASSQGWTVGTDTQYF.

This clonotype was recorded many times. The V call is TRBV7-9, the J call TRBJ1-1; D is ambiguous. The V and J ends lost 6 bases and 0 bases respectively, with 11 bases between them. Germline V gene data show CDR1 as SEHNR and CDR2 as FQNEAQ (reference sequence). The CDR3 contains 14 residues. The DNA for the CDR3 is TGTGCCAGCAGACCGGACCTCATGAACACTGAAGCTTTCTTT. The encoded protein is CASRPDLMNTEAFF.

This clonotype has just a few counts. The gene calls are TRBV30 and TRBJ1-6; 9 bases agree with TRBD1. Germline V CDR1 and CDR2: GTSNPN, SVGIG (reference sequence). The CDR3 is made up of 20 amino acids. The ends lost 3 bases at V and 7 bases at J; junction bases unmatched: 22. Here the CDR3 DNA reads TGTGCCTGGAGGTTATCGTACGGCATCGGGAGGACAGGGGCGAATTCACCCCTCCACTTT. Translating it yields CAWRLSYGIGRTGANSPLHF.

The table lists this clonotype with many counts. The chain uses TRBV3-1 and TRBJ2-4, with TRBD2 identical over 7 bases. The junction had 9 bases not matched to a gene; V was cut back by 0 bases and J by 7 bases. The germline gives CDR1 LGHDT, CDR2 YNNKEL (reference sequence). The CDR3 loop spans 16 amino acids. The CDR3 reads CASSQDLAQRDNIQYF. The CDR3 DNA follows: TGTGCCAGCAGCCAAGATCTTGCCCAGCGGGACAACATTCAGTACTTC.

This clonotype occurred many times. V usage is TRBV24-1 and J usage is TRBJ2-5, with 8 bases aligning to TRBD1. Germline V gene sequence: CDR1 KGHDR, CDR2 SFDVKD. Germline trimming cut 5 bases from V and 5 bases from J; bases unmatched to any gene: 9. This CDR3 has 15 amino acids. The CDR3 bases are TGTGCCACCAGTGCAACAGACAGGGGTAGGGAGACCCAGTACTTC. This translates into CATSATDRGRETQYF.

Details on this clonotype: This clone may be a read error of a much larger clone one base away. The chain recombines TRBV6-5 with TRBJ2-1, with 8 bases that match TRBD2. The CDR3 sequence is 16 residues long. The junction had 7 bases not matched to a gene; V was cut back by 2 bases and J by 4 bases. Germline assignment: CDR1 MNHEY and CDR2 SVGAGI. For the CDR3, the DNA is TGTGCCAGCAGTTACCCGAGTAGCGGGGTATACAATGAGCAGTTCTTC. The encoded protein is CASSYPSSGVYNEQFF.

This clonotype was observed at least ten times. V usage is TRBV27 and J usage is TRBJ2-7, with TRBD1 as a possible D gene (5 bases). Germline V lookup: CDR1 MNHEY, CDR2 SMNVEV (reference sequence). The CDR3 is 14 residues long. Trimming removed 6 bases from V and 4 bases from J, with 16 bases in between. CDR3 nucleotide sequence: TGTGCCAGCAGCCTTACCTCAGGGTATTACGAGCAGTACTTC. Encoded protein: CASSLTSGYYEQYF.

Only a few counts were recorded for this clonotype. V gene TRBV5-1 combines with J gene TRBJ2-5, with TRBD1 matching over 10 bases. From germline, CDR1 is SGHRS and CDR2 YFSETQ. J was trimmed by 5 bases and V by 4 bases; bases with no gene match: 8. CDR3 length: 15 amino acids. CDR3 DNA sequence: TGCGCCAGCAGCGCCACGGACAGGGGGTTGGAGACCCAGTACTTC. Its translation: CASSATDRGLETQYF.

V usage is TRBV11-1 and J usage is TRBJ2-5; tentative D call: TRBD1 (8 bases). Germline loops: CDR1 SGHAT, CDR2 FQDESV (reference sequence). V was pared by 4 bases and J by 4 bases, with 19 bases between. CDR3 length equals 16 residues. The CDR3 nucleotides read TGTGCCAGCAGCTCAGGGGGCGCGGGAGAGGTAGAGACCCAGTACTTC. It is translated as CASSSGGAGEVETQYF.

This clonotype came up many times. The rearrangement joins TRBV27 to TRBJ2-5; 14 nucleotides match TRBD2. J lost 7 bases, V lost 4 bases, and 5 bases had no gene match. The germline CDR1 and CDR2 sequences are MNHEY and SMNVEV (reference sequence). The CDR3 runs to 15 residues. In DNA, the CDR3 is TGTGCCAGCAGTTCGGGACTAGCGGGGGTGTCGACCCAGTACTTC. Protein product: CASSSGLAGVSTQYF.

There are a few counts of this clonotype. The V call is TRBV20-1, the J call TRBJ2-2; D is possibly TRBD1 or TRBD2 (5 bases each). V was shortened by 6 bases and J by 2 bases, with 22 bases between the two germline ends. This CDR3 region has 17 residues. The germline CDR1 and CDR2 sequences are DFQATT and SNEGSKA (reference sequence). The CDR3 here is CSAEPYDGTHNTGELFF. The CDR3 region has the DNA TGCAGTGCCGAGCCATACGACGGGACCCATAACACCGGGGAGCTGTTTTTT.

There are many counts of this clonotype. The chain employs TRBV3-1 and TRBJ2-3; D is ambiguous. With 1 base removed from V and 0 bases from J, the gap between germline ends came to 8 bases. Germline CDR1 is LGHDT and CDR2 is YNNKEL (reference sequence). The length of the CDR3 is 15 residues. The CDR3 loop reads CASSQAPPSTDTQYF. The CDR3 coding sequence is TGTGCCAGCAGCCAAGCCCCTCCTAGCACAGATACGCAGTATTTT.

This clonotype was detected many times. The J gene is TRBJ2-5, the V gene TRBV10-3; 7 bases are shared with TRBD1. CDR1 is ENHRY and CDR2 is SYGVKD in the germline V gene. J was trimmed by 5 bases and V by 8 bases; bases with no gene match: 14. The CDR3 has 15 amino acids. Written as DNA, the CDR3 is TGTGCCATCGCATGGGACAGCAAGGGTGAGGAGACCCAGTACTTC. This translates into CAIAWDSKGEETQYF.